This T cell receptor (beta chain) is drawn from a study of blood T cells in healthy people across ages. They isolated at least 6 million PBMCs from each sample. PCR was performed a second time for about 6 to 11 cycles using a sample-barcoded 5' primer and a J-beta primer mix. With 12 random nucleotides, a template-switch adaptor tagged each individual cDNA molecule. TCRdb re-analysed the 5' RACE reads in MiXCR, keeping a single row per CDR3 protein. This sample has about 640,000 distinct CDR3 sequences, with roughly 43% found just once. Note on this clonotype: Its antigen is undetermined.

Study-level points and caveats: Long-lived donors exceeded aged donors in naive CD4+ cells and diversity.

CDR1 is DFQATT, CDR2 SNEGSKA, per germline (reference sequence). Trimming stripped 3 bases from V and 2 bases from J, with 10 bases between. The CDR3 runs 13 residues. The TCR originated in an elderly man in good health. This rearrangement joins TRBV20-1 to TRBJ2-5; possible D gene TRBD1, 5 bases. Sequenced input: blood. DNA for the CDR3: TGCAGTGCTAGGAAAGGACAACAAGAGACCCAGTACTTC. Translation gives CSARKGQQETQYF.